A single sample is the source of the 32 T cell receptor beta chains below, sequenced in a study of OX40 agonist ivuxolimab in advanced cancers. The repertoire was sequenced with immunoSEQ multiplex PCR; TCRdb's copy has only in-frame clones and lacks some. The table has 30,000 to 40,000 clones, under 90% seen once. The starting material was CD4+ or CD8+ T cells sorted from blood, obtained in a trial of the OX40 agonist ivuxolimab. The receptors originated from an adult with an advanced solid tumor such as melanoma, head and neck, liver or kidney cancer.

This clone appeared a few times. The chain couples TRBV5-1 to TRBJ2-1; 8 nucleotides agree with TRBD2. The junction had 10 bases not matched to a gene; V was cut back by 0 bases and J by 5 bases. This CDR3 region has 17 residues. Germline CDR1 SGHRS, CDR2 YFSETQ. The CDR3 sequence: CASSLAGVGGGNNEQFF. CDR3 bases: TGCGCCAGCAGCTTGGCAGGAGTAGGCGGGGGGAACAATGAGCAGTTCTTC.

The chain recombines TRBV7-9 with TRBJ2-3, with 8 bases identical to TRBD1. V lost 7 bases, J lost 4 bases, and 10 bases stayed unmatched. The CDR3 runs to 15 residues. Germline V lookup: CDR1 SEHNR, CDR2 FQNEAQ (reference sequence). CDR3 loop: CASNGQGLISDTQYF. CDR3 bases: TGTGCCAGCAACGGACAGGGCCTCATCTCAGATACGCAGTATTTT.

The chain recombines TRBV2 with TRBJ2-1; D gene uncertain. The CDR3 length is 12 residues. Germline V gives CDR1 SNHLY, CDR2 FYNNEI. V dropped 6 bases and J dropped 4 bases, with 7 bases sitting between them. CDR3 bases: TGTGCCAGCAGCGCCTATTACAATGAGCAGTTCTTC. Protein product: CASSAYYNEQFF.

J is TRBJ2-5 and V is TRBV5-6, with unresolved D. Germline assignment: CDR1 SGHDT and CDR2 YYEEEE. The V and J ends lost 4 bases and 1 base respectively, with 2 bases between them. This CDR3 is 11 amino acids long. The DNA of the CDR3 is TGTGCCAGCAGCACCCAAGAGACCCAGTACTTC. It translates to CASSTQETQYF.

In its sample, this clone was seen a few times. The V gene is TRBV10-3, the J gene TRBJ2-2; D gene unclear. Germline CDR1 and CDR2: ENHRY and SYGVKD. The CDR3 covers 10 residues. V lost 10 bases and J lost 4, with 4 bases in between. The CDR3 DNA is TGTGCCACCGGCACCGGGGAGCTGTTTTTT. As protein: CATGTGELFF.

The DNA for the CDR3 is TGTGCCAGCAGCCAAGATGGCCCCGCGGGGGGCAGTTTAGAGACCCAGTACTTC. It translates to CASSQDGPAGGSLETQYF. The chain is built from TRBV14 and TRBJ2-5, with 8 bases matching TRBD2. The CDR3 totals 18 residues. The germline V gene encodes CDR1 SGHDN and CDR2 FVKESK. The V and J ends lost 0 bases and 4 bases, in that order; junction bases with no gene match: 13.

The rearrangement links TRBV27 to TRBJ2-7; 10 nucleotides line up with TRBD2. Germline V gene lookup returns CDR1 MNHEY and CDR2 SMNVEV (reference sequence). Losses at the gene ends were 3 bases for V and 4 bases for J; bases not matched to a gene: 9. The CDR3 totals 16 residues. The CDR3 DNA is TGTGCCAGCAGTTTTATTAAACCTAGCGGGGGTTACGAGCAGTACTTC. This encodes CASSFIKPSGGYEQYF.

The chain joins TRBV28 to TRBJ1-5; TRBD1 might be the D (5 bases). Germline CDR1 MDHEN, CDR2 SYDVKM. CDR3 length: 15 amino acids. V dropped 3 bases and J dropped 0 bases, with 9 bases sitting between them. The CDR3 reads CASSLTADSNQPQHF. CDR3 coding DNA: TGTGCCAGCAGTTTGACAGCCGATAGCAATCAGCCCCAGCATTTT.

V gene TRBV6-4 combines with J gene TRBJ1-1; TRBD1 matches 11 bases. CDR1 MRHNA and CDR2 SNTAGT come from the germline V gene. The V segment lost 4 bases and the J segment 5 bases; nucleotides outside the gene matches: 12. The CDR3 totals 17 residues. The CDR3 coding sequence is TGTGCCAGCAGTGCCGGGACAGGGGGTATTCCGGGGACTGAAGCTTTCTTT. Translated: CASSAGTGGIPGTEAFF.

The chain recombines TRBV5-6 with TRBJ1-1; no firm D call. CDR1 is SGHDT and CDR2 is YYEEEE in the germline V gene. This CDR3 region has 12 residues. V was cut by 2 bases and J by 2 bases, with 4 bases left in between. CDR3 coding DNA: TGTGCCAGCAGCTTCGGTAACACTGAAGCTTTCTTT. This translates into CASSFGNTEAFF.

The chain joins TRBV28 to TRBJ1-5; TRBD1 might be the D (5 bases). V shed 1 base and J shed 7 bases, with 11 bases lying between them. The length of the CDR3 is 14 residues. Per the germline V gene, CDR1 is MDHEN and CDR2 is SYDVKM. The CDR3 sequence is CASSLSGAGQPQHF. CDR3 bases: TGTGCCAGCAGTTTATCTGGGGCCGGACAGCCCCAGCATTTT. The whole variable domain, filled in from reference TRBV28 and TRBJ1-5, reads DVKVTQSSRYLVKRTGEKVFLECVQDMDHENMFWYRQDPGLGLRLIYFSYDVKMKEKGDIPEGYSVSREKKERFSLILESASTNQTSMYLCASSLSGAGQPQHFGDGTRLSIL.

This chain uses TRBV5-4 with TRBJ2-1; possibly TRBD1 for D (6 bases). The CDR3 consists of 15 residues. Germline CDR1 reads SGHNT; CDR2 reads YYREEE (reference sequence). Trimming shortened V by 4 bases and J by 0 bases, and 11 bases separated the two germline ends. The CDR3 here is CASSRTASSYNEQFF. DNA for the CDR3: TGTGCCAGCAGCCGGACAGCGAGCTCCTACAATGAGCAGTTCTTC.

The V call is TRBV11-2, the J call TRBJ2-7; 9 bases match TRBD2. The trim removed 8 bases at V and 5 bases at J, leaving 7 bases unmatched. The length of the CDR3 is 13 residues. Germline CDR1 is SGHAT and CDR2 is FQNNGV. This CDR3 is CASQIAGVNEQYF. DNA of the CDR3: TGTGCCAGCCAAATAGCGGGAGTGAACGAGCAGTACTTC.

This chain links TRBV9 with TRBJ2-1, with D possibly matching TRBD1 (6 bases). CDR1 and CDR2 from the germline V gene are SGDLS and YYNGEE. This CDR3 has 14 residues. V gave up 0 bases and J gave up 9 bases, with 13 bases separating them. The CDR3 protein is CASSVGDTAVEQFF. The CDR3 DNA is TGTGCCAGCAGCGTAGGGGACACCGCCGTTGAGCAGTTCTTC.

The rearrangement joins TRBV9 to TRBJ2-2; D is undetermined. Trimming left V 0 bases short and J 6 bases short, with 3 bases between. The germline CDR1 and CDR2 sequences are SGDLS and YYNGEE. The CDR3 is 12 amino acids. The CDR3 coding sequence is TGTGCCAGCAGCGTAGACCCCGGGGAGCTGTTTTTT. Translating it yields CASSVDPGELFF. Filled out from reference TRBV9 and TRBJ2-2, the complete variable domain reads DSGVTQTPKHLITATGQRVTLRCSPRSGDLSVYWYQQSLDQGLQFLIQYYNGEERAKGNILERFSAQQFPDLHSELNLSSLELGDSALYFCASSVDPGELFFGEGSRLTVL.

The CDR3, as DNA: TGTGCCAGCAGCTTGGTAGGGGGCTCCTACGAGCAGTACTTC. This translates into CASSLVGGSYEQYF. The rearrangement uses TRBV5-4 and TRBJ2-7; weak D call: TRBD1 (6 bases). Trimming removed 0 bases at V and 0 bases at J, with 7 bases between. The CDR3 is made up of 14 amino acids. Germline CDR1 SGHNT, CDR2 YYREEE (reference sequence).

There are a few counts of this clone. The chain has TRBV9 and TRBJ2-2; D is undetermined. This CDR3 has 15 amino acids. Germline loops: CDR1 SGDLS, CDR2 YYNGEE. V lost 1 base and J 6 bases, leaving 13 bases between the germline ends. The DNA of the CDR3 is TGTGCCAGCAGCGTATCCAAGGGTTCCGCCGGGGAGCTGTTTTTT. Amino acids: CASSVSKGSAGELFF.

The chain employs TRBV6-5 and TRBJ1-1, with 7 bases identical to TRBD1. Trimming took 6 bases from V and 8 from J; bases not matched to a gene: 9. This CDR3 has 13 amino acids. Germline-derived CDR1 and CDR2 are MNHEY and SVGAGI. CDR3 DNA sequence: TGTGCCAGCAGACCCGGACAGGCTTCGGAAGCTTTCTTT. Protein: CASRPGQASEAFF.

This chain connects TRBV6-6 to TRBJ2-7; D unclear. V lost 5 bases to trimming and J lost 7 bases, with 9 bases between them. The germline CDR1 and CDR2 sequences are MNHNY and SVGAGI (reference sequence). This CDR3 spans 11 amino acids. This chain's CDR3 is CASSRTREQYF. CDR3 coding DNA: TGTGCCAGCAGTCGTACGAGGGAGCAGTACTTC.

The chain recombines TRBV15 with TRBJ2-7; D might be TRBD2 (7 bases). Trimming cost V 3 bases and J 7 bases, with 13 bases left between them. The CDR3 consists of 13 residues. CDR1 is LNHNV and CDR2 is YYDKDF in the germline V gene (reference sequence). The CDR3 spells CATSSRTAGEQYF. CDR3 bases: TGTGCCACCAGCAGCCGGACAGCGGGGGAGCAGTACTTC.

The chain is built from TRBV29-1 and TRBJ2-1, with 9 bases lining up with TRBD1. The CDR3 runs to 14 residues. V shed 4 bases, J shed 6 bases, and the junction held 7 bases outside the gene matches. CDR1 is SQVTM and CDR2 is ANQGSEA in the germline V gene. As DNA, the CDR3 is TGCAGCGTTGCTCCGGGACAGGGAATCAATGAGCAGTTCTTC. The encoded protein is CSVAPGQGINEQFF.

This clone was seen a single time. The V gene is TRBV30, the J gene TRBJ1-1, with D unresolved. CDR3 length equals 12 residues. V was clipped by 2 bases and J by 5 bases, with 9 bases between them. Germline V gives CDR1 GTSNPN, CDR2 SVGIG (reference sequence). The CDR3 loop is CAWSPGGTEAFF. DNA for the CDR3: TGTGCCTGGAGTCCGGGAGGGACTGAAGCTTTCTTT.

In DNA form, the CDR3 reads TGTGCCAGCAGCTTGCAACCGTCAAACGAGCAGTACTTC. Encoded protein: CASSLQPSNEQYF. The J gene is TRBJ2-7, the V gene TRBV5-6, with D hard to call. The CDR3 loop spans 13 amino acids. V shed 1 base and J shed 5 bases, with 10 bases lying between them. Looked up from germline, CDR1 is SGHDT and CDR2 is YYEEEE.

On this clone itself: The same CDR3 arises from other DNA sequences in this sample as well. The chain recombines TRBV7-8 with TRBJ2-7; possibly TRBD2 for D (6 bases). This CDR3 has 14 residues. Trimming shortened V by 3 bases and J by 2 bases, and 11 bases separated the two germline ends. CDR1 and CDR2 (germline): SGHVS, FQNEAQ. CDR3 DNA sequence: TGTGCCAGCAGCTTGGGCGGGGTAGCCTACGAGCAGTACTTC. This gives the protein CASSLGGVAYEQYF.

This clone showed up just a few times. CDR3 nucleotides: TGTGCCAGCACCATAAGAGGAGGGTACAATGAGCAGTTCTTC. Translating gives CASTIRGGYNEQFF. This chain joins TRBV11-3 and TRBJ2-1, with D perhaps matching TRBD2 (6 bases). This CDR3 spans 14 amino acids. Germline V gene lookup returns CDR1 SGHNT and CDR2 YENEEA. The V end was cut by 7 bases, the J end by 4 bases, with 14 bases between.

This clone came up once. Within the sample, other DNA sequences also encode this same CDR3. CDR3 protein: CASTWTSGYNEQFF. The CDR3 DNA reads as TGTGCCAGCACATGGACTAGCGGTTACAATGAGCAGTTCTTC. V is TRBV27 and J is TRBJ2-1; 10 bases are shared with TRBD2. V shed 7 bases, J shed 4 bases, and the junction held 4 bases outside the gene matches. The CDR3 extends over 14 amino acids. The germline V gene encodes CDR1 MNHEY and CDR2 SMNVEV (reference sequence).

The CDR3 sequence: CASSPRPNTEAFF. CDR3 DNA: TGTGCCAGCAGTCCCCGGCCGAACACTGAAGCTTTCTTT. This sequence joins TRBV6-5 and TRBJ1-1; D gene uncertain. Germline CDR1 reads MNHEY; CDR2 reads SVGAGI. The V and J ends lost 5 bases and 1 base respectively, with 8 bases between them. This CDR3 is 13 amino acids long.

This clone has only one observation. The chain is built from TRBV27 and TRBJ2-7, with 8 bases matching TRBD2. The CDR3 totals 15 residues. Losses at the gene ends were 5 bases for V and 5 bases for J; bases not matched to a gene: 11. CDR1 is MNHEY and CDR2 is SMNVEV in the germline V gene (reference sequence). The CDR3 DNA is TGTGCCAGCAGTCCAACCAGCGGGAGCAGGCACGAGCAGTACTTC. Protein product: CASSPTSGSRHEQYF.

The genes are TRBV7-9 and TRBJ1-2; D is ambiguous. Between the trimmed V and J ends, which lost 5 bases and 4 bases, there was a span of 8 bases. CDR3 length: 12 residues. Germline lookup yields CDR1 SEHNR and CDR2 FQNEAQ (reference sequence). CDR3 in DNA: TGTGCCAGCAGCCCCGTTCCCTATGGCTACACCTTC. Its translation is CASSPVPYGYTF.

This clone was observed a handful of times. CDR3 in amino acids: CATKTAYEQYF. CDR3 in DNA: TGTGCCACCAAGACAGCGTACGAGCAGTACTTC. This chain connects TRBV19 to TRBJ2-7; the D gene is possibly TRBD1 (5 bases). V was shortened by 10 bases and J by 4 bases, with 11 bases between the two germline ends. The CDR3 runs to 11 residues. CDR1 and CDR2 from the germline V gene are LNHDA and SQIVND (reference sequence).

The chain is built from TRBV29-1 and TRBJ1-2, with D perhaps matching TRBD1 (6 bases). Between the trimmed V and J ends, which lost 6 bases and 3 bases, there was a span of 14 bases. Germline CDR1 SQVTM, CDR2 ANQGSEA. This CDR3 contains 13 residues. The DNA of the CDR3 is TGCAGCGTCCACGTCAGGGGAGACTATGGCTACACCTTC. Translating gives CSVHVRGDYGYTF.

The rearrangement joins TRBV6-5 to TRBJ1-1; D not certain. Germline V lookup: CDR1 MNHEY, CDR2 SVGAGI. The V end was cut by 6 bases, the J end by 6 bases, with 17 bases between. The CDR3 totals 14 residues. The CDR3 DNA follows: TGTGCCAGCAGCCCGTCCTCAGCGGTCGCTGAAGCTTTCTTT. It yields the protein CASSPSSAVAEAFF.